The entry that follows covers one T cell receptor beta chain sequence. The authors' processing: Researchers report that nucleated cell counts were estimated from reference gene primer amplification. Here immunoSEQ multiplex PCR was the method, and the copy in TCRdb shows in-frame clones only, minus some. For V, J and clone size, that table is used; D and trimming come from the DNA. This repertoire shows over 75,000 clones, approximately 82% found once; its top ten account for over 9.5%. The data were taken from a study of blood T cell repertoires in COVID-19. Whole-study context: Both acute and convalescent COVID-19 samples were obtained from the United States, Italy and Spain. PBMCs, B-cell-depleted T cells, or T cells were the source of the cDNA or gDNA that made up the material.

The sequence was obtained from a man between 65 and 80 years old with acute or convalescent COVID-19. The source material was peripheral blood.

The CDR3 region has the DNA TGTGCCAGCAGCTTATCTGGCAGGGGGCAGGTGCTGTTCTTC. This encodes CASSLSGRGQVLFF. This chain links TRBV7-9 with TRBJ2-1, with 8 bases matching TRBD1. CDR1 and CDR2 from the germline V gene are SEHNR and FQNEAQ (reference sequence). J was trimmed by 15 bases and V by 2 bases; bases with no gene match: 12. The CDR3 is 14 amino acids.